The TCR beta chain described here comes from a study of vaccination effects on CD4 cells after COVID-19 (dated by TCRdb to between 2021 and 2024). For the study in its entirety: Across the study, the median time from the second dose to post-vaccine sampling was 72 days (range 14 to 241). In both COVID-19 convalescent patients and infection-naive vaccine recipients, the study compared SARS-CoV-2 spike-specific CD4+ TCR repertoires from before mRNA vaccination with those from after it. The full study included some 10 COVID-19 convalescent patients and several SARS-CoV-2-naive healthy vaccine recipients. The Oncomine TCR Beta short-read assay on an Illumina iSeq 100 was used to sequence cultures from other donors in the study. What the work shows at the level of the full study, not this receptor alone: Among healthy vaccine recipients, nearly all vaccine-induced clones were SARS-CoV-2 mono-reactive, and only 1 of 255 was cross-reactive with common cold coronaviruses. At late post-vaccination timepoints, both infection-induced and vaccine-induced clones showed marked clonal contraction, consistent with waning T cell responses. Only a small number of convalescent patients were included, and no early post-infection timepoints were available, which limited the study.

The library was built by means of the immunoSEQ multiplex PCR assay. TCR beta CDR3 sequencing was performed on DNA from the cultured, isolated CD4+ T cells. In the source study's methods: Non-productive TCR sequences were discarded, and reads were trimmed to the CDR3 region, with only CDR3s of 7 or more amino acids retained. Antigen-specific clonotypes were identified using the MANAFEST web app by comparison of expansion in peptide wells against reference cultures. To be called positive, a clone needed expansion at FDR<0.05 compared with the reference and with all other wells, an odds ratio greater than 5, and a frequency greater than 0.1% in two replicate wells. A clonotype was called cross-reactive if it was significantly expanded both in SARS-CoV-2 spike wells and in at least one common cold coronavirus spike condition. CDR3 similarity was assessed by Levenshtein distance using the stringdist R package, and unrooted trees were constructed with ape in R 3.6.1. Here the immuneACCESS table is served through TCRdb, limited to in-frame sequences with V and J called. Missing clones are a known gap in these copies; in checked studies unresolved V genes cover under half, and the rest lacks a known reason. That table is the source of V, J and clone size, and D and trimming were worked out from the DNA. The sample yields approximately 26,000 clones; 60% to 80% were counted once. The top ten clonotypes cover around 8.4% of the sample.

The germline V and J ends show losses of 0 bases and 3 bases respectively, and no gene match explains 3 bases of the junction. From its cysteine to its phenylalanine, the CDR3 spans 14 amino acids. The sequence is cut down to CDR3 DNA, 42 bases in frame from base 1. CDR1 SGDLS and CDR2 YYNGEE are derived from the germline V gene. Comments on this clone: The antigen it recognizes is unknown. Base qualities were left out, and no much larger clone turns up one base away.

In the ViraFEST assay, PBMC were stimulated with viral peptide pools, and antigen-specific CD4+ T cell clonotypes were then identified by expansion using TCR sequencing. After around 11 days of culture, CD4+ T cells were isolated with the EasySep CD4+ T cell isolation kit. Two doses of either the BNT162b2 or the mRNA-1273 mRNA SARS-CoV-2 vaccine were administered to participants. None of the healthy vaccine recipients had a prior SARS-CoV-2 infection, which was confirmed by nucleocapsid antibody tests that came back negative both before and after vaccination. A few million PBMC per well were cultured with about 9 ug/ml peptides in IMDM containing 5% human AB serum, around 10 IU/ml IL-2 and gentamicin. On days 3 and 7, half of the culture medium was replaced with fresh IL-2-containing medium. Each peptide stimulation condition was cultured in triplicate wells unless otherwise noted. Using Ficoll-Paque Plus gradient centrifugation, PBMC were separated from whole blood and then either used fresh or cryopreserved at -140C. The overlapping peptide pools covered the spike proteins of SARS-CoV-2 as well as those of the common cold coronaviruses HCoV-NL63, HCoV-OC43 and HCoV-229E. The QIAamp micro DNA kit was used to extract genomic DNA from the cultured CD4+ T cells.

Sequences were derived from CD4+ T cells from PBMCs cultured with SARS-CoV-2 spike peptides, sampled after COVID-19 vaccination. The sample's cell subset or site label, in plain terms: SARS-CoV-2 spike overlapping peptide pool stimulation. The TCR comes from a human donor who received a COVID-19 vaccine. This chain joins TRBV9 to TRBJ2-7; 7 central bases correspond to TRBD1. The DNA reads as follows: TGTGCCAGCAGCGTAGGGGACAGAAGCTACGAGCAGTACTTC. Translated, this gives CASSVGDRSYEQYF. The full variable domain, with segments outside the CDR3 supplied by the reference TRBV9 and TRBJ2-7 proteins, appears as DSGVTQTPKHLITATGQRVTLRCSPRSGDLSVYWYQQSLDQGLQFLIQYYNGEERAKGNILERFSAQQFPDLHSELNLSSLELGDSALYFCASSVGDRSYEQYFGPGTRLTVT.